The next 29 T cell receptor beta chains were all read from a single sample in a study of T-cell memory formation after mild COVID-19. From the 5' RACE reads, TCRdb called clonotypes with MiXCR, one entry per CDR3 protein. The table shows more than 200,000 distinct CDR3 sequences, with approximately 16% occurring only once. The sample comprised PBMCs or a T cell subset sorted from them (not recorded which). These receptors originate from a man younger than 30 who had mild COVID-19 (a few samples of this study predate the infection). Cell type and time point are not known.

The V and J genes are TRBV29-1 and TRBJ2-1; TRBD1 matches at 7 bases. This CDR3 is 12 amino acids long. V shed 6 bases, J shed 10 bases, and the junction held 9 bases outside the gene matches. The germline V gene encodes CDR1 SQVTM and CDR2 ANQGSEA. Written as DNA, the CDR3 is TGCAGCGTAAATACAGGGGTCGGGGAGCAGTTCTTC. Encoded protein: CSVNTGVGEQFF.

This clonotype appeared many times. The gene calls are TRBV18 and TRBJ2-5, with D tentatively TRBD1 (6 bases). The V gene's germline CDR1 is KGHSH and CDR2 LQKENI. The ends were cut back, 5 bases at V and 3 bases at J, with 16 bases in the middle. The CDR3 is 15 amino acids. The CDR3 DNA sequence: TGTGCCAGCTCAGGCGAGGGGGTCTGGGAAGAGACCCAGTACTTC. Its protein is CASSGEGVWEETQYF.

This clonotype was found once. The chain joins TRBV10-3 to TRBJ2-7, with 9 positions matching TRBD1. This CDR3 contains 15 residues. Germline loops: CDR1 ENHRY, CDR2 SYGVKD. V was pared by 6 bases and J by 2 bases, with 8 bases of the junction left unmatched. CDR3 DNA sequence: TGTGCCATCAGCCCAATGGACAGGGGTACCTACGAGCAGTACGTC. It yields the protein CAISPMDRGTYEQYV.

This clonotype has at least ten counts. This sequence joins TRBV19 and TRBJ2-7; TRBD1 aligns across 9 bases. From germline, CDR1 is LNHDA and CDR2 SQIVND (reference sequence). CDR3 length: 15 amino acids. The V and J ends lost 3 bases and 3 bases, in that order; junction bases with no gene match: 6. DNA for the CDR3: TGTGCCAGTAGTATTTACAGGGGGCAACTCTACGAGCAGTACTTC. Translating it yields CASSIYRGQLYEQYF.

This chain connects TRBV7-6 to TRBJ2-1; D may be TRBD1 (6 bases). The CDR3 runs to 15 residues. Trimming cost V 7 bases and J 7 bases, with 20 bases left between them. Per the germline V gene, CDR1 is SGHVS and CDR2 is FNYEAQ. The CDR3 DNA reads TGTGCCAGCACCCAAGGAGCAGGGGCGCGGAATGAGCAGTTCTTC. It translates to CASTQGAGARNEQFF.

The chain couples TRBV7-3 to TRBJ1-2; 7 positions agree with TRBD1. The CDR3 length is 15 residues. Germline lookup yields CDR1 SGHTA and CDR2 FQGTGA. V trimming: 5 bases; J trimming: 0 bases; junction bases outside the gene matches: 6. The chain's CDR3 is CASSPRTGPNYGYTF. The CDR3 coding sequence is TGTGCCAGCAGCCCAAGGACAGGCCCTAACTATGGCTACACCTTC.

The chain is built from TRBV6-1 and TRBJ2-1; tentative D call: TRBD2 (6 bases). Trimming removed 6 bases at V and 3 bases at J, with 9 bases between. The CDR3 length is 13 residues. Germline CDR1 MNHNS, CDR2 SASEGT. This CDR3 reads CASRRDFYNEQFF. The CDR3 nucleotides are TGTGCCAGCAGGCGGGACTTCTACAATGAGCAGTTCTTC.

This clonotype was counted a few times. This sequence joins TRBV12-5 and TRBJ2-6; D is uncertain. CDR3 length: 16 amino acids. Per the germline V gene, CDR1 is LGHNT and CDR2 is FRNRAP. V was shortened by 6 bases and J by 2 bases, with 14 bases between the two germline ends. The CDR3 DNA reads TGTGCTAGTGGCCCCGGGTTTGGGGCTGGGGCCAACGTCCTGACTTTC. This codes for CASGPGFGAGANVLTF.

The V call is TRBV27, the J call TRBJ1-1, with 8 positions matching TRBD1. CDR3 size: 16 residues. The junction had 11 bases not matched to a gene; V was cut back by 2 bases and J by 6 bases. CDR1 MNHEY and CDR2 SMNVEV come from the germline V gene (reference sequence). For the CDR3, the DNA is TGTGCCAGCAGTTTAAGGGCGACAGGGGTTATTCCTGAAGCTTTCTTT. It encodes CASSLRATGVIPEAFF.

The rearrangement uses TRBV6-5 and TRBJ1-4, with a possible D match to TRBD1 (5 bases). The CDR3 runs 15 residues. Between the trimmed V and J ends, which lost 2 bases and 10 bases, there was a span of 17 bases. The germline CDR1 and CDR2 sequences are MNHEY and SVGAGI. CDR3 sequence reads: CASSYRDQGGRKLFF. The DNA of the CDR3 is TGTGCCAGCAGTTACCGGGACCAGGGAGGTCGAAAACTGTTTTTT.

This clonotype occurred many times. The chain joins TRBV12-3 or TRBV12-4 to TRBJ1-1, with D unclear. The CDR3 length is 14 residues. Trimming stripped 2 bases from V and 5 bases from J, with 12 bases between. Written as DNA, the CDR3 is TGTGCCAGCAGTTTAATGGGTACCGTTACTGAAGCTTTCTTT. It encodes CASSLMGTVTEAFF.

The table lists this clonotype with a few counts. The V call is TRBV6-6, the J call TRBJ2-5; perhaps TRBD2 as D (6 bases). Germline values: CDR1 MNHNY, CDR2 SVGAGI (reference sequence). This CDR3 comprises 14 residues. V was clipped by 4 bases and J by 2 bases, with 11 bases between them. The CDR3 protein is CASSFRTTQETQYF. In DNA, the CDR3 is TGTGCCAGCAGTTTCCGGACTACTCAAGAGACCCAGTACTTC.

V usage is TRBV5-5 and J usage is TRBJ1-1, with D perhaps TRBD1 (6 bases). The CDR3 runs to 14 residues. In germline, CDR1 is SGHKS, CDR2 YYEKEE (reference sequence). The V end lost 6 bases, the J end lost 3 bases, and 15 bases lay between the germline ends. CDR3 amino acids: CASNFGGRDTEAFF. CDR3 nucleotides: TGTGCCAGCAACTTTGGGGGCAGGGACACTGAAGCTTTCTTT.

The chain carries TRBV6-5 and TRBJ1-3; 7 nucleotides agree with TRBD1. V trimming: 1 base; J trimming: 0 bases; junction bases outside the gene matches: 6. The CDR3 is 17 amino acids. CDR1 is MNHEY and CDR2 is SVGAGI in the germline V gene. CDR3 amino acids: CASSYWTGPGSGNTIYF. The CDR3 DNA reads TGTGCCAGCAGTTACTGGACAGGCCCCGGCTCTGGAAACACCATATATTTT.

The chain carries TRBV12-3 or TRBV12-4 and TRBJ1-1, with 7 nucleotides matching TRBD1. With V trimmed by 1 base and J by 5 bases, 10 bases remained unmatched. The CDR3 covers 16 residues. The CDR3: CASSLGGRQGRTEAFF. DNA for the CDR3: TGTGCCAGCAGTTTAGGGGGGCGACAGGGTCGTACTGAAGCTTTCTTT.

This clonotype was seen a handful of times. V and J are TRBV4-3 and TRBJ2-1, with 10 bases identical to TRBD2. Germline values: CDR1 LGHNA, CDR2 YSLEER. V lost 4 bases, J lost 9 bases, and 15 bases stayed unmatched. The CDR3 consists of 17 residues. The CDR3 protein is CASSPRPKAGGQVEQFF. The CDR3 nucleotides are TGCGCCAGCAGCCCCCGCCCCAAAGCGGGGGGGCAGGTTGAGCAGTTCTTC.

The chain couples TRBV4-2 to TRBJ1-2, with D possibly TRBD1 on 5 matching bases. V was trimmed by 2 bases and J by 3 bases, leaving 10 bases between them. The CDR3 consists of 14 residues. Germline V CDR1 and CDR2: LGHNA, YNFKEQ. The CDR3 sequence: CASSQTGTHYGYTF. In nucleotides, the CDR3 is TGTGCCAGCAGCCAAACCGGGACCCACTATGGCTACACCTTC.

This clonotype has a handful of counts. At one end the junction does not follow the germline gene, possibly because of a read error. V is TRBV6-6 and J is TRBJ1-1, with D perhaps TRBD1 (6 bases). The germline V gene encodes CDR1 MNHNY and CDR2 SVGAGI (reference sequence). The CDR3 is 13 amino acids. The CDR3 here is CASSSFYGTGQTF. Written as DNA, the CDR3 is TGTGCCAGCAGTTCTTTTTATGGGACCGGACAGACTTTT.

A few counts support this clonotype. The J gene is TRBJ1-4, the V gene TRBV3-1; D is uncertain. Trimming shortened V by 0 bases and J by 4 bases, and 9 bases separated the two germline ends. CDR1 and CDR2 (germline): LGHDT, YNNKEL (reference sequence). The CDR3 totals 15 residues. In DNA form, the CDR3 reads TGTGCCAGCAGCCAAGAGACCGAAGATAATGAAAAACTGTTTTTT. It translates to CASSQETEDNEKLFF.

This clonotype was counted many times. This CDR3 is CASSWGGADTEAFF. For the CDR3, the DNA is TGCGCCAGCAGCTGGGGAGGAGCGGACACTGAAGCTTTCTTT. This chain links TRBV5-1 with TRBJ1-1; D gene ambiguous. Trimming shortened V by 3 bases and J by 3 bases, and 12 bases separated the two germline ends. CDR3 length: 14 residues. Germline assignment: CDR1 SGHRS and CDR2 YFSETQ.

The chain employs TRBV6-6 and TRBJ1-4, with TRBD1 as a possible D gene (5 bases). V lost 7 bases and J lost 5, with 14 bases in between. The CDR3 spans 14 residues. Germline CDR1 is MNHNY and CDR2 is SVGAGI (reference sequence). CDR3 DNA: TGTGCCAGCAACTACAGGACTTTGAATGAAAAACTGTTTTTT. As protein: CASNYRTLNEKLFF.

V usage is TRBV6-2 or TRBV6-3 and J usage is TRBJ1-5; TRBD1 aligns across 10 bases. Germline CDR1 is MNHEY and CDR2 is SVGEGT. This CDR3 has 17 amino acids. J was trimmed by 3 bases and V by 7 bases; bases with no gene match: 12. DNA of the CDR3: TGTGCCAGCACCCTCAGGGGACAGGGGCGACACAATCAGCCCCAGCATTTT. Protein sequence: CASTLRGQGRHNQPQHF.

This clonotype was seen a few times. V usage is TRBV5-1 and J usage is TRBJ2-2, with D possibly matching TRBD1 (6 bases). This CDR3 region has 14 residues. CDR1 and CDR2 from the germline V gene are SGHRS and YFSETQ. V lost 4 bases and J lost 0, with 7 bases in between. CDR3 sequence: CASSGDTNTGELFF. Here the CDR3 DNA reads TGCGCCAGCAGCGGGGACACGAACACCGGGGAGCTGTTTTTT.

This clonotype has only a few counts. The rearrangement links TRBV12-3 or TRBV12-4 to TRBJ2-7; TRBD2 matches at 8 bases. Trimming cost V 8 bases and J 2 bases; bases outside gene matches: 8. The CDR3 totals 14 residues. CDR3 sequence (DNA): TGTGCCAGCGGCTCGGGAGGGCGGCCCTACGAGCAGTACTTC. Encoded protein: CASGSGGRPYEQYF.

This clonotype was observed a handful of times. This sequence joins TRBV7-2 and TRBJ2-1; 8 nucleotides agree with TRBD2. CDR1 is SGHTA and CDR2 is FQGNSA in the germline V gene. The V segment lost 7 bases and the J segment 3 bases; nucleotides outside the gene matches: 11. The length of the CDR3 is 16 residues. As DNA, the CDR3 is TGTGCCAGCACCCAAGGGGGGACTAGGCGCTACAATGAGCAGTTCTTC. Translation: CASTQGGTRRYNEQFF.

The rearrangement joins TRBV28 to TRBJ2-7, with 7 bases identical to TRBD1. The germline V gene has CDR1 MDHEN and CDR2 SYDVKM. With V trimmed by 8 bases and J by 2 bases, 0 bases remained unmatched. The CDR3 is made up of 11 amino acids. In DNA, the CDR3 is TGTGCCAGCGGGACAGCCTACGAGCAGTACGTC. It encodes CASGTAYEQYV.

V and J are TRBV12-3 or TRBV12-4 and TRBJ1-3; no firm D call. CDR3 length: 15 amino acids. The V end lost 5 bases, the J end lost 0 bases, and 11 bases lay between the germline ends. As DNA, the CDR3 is TGTGCCAGCAGTCCAAATATGGGCTCTGGAAACACCATATATTTT. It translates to CASSPNMGSGNTIYF.

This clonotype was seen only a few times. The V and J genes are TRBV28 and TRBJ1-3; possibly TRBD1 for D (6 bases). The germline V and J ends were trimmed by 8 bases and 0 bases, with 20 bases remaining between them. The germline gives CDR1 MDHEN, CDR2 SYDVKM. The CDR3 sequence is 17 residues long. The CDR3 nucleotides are TGTGCCAGCTCGACCGGGGGCAGGCTCAGCTCTGGAAACACCATATATTTT. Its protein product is CASSTGGRLSSGNTIYF.

The CDR3, as DNA: TGTGCCAGCAGCCGTGCCCCGGCCCGGGAAAAACTGTTTTTT. Protein: CASSRAPAREKLFF. J is TRBJ1-4 and V is TRBV11-2; D unclear. Germline CDR1 reads SGHAT; CDR2 reads FQNNGV. Trimming took off 5 bases at V and 8 bases at J, with 15 bases between the two ends. The CDR3 is made up of 14 amino acids. Variable domain in full (rest from reference TRBV11-2 and TRBJ1-4): EAGVAQSPRYKIIEKRQSVAFWCNPISGHATLYWYQQILGQGPKLLIQFQNNGVVDDSQLPKDRFSAERLKGVDSTLKIQPAKLEDSAVYLCASSRAPAREKLFFGSGTQLSVL.